This T cell receptor beta chain was captured by sequencing in a study of blood T cells in healthy people across ages. The study, taken as a whole, reports: Among T cells, TCR beta diversity per million cells dropped roughly linearly as age rose. Versus aged donors, long-lived donors had higher diversity and more naive CD4+ cells.

Trimming stripped 0 bases from V and 7 bases from J, with 10 bases between. The CDR3 consists of 13 residues. The V gene's germline CDR1 is SGHRS and CDR2 YFSETQ. This clonotype was seen only a few times. The target antigen is unknown. The people who gave samples were healthy Caucasians from Russia, aged roughly 6 to 90. In each sample, at least 7 million PBMCs were isolated. The use of a sample-barcoded 5' primer and a J-beta primer mix characterized a second PCR of roughly 6 to 11 cycles. TCRdb independently ran MiXCR on the 5' RACE reads; one entry per CDR3 protein. Here the sample spans around 1,500,000 distinct CDR3 sequences, roughly 40% being singletons.

The chain recombines TRBV5-1 with TRBJ1-1; D is unclear. The clonotype was recovered from a woman between 18 and 30 years old in good health. Specimen: blood. Written as DNA, the CDR3 is TGCGCCAGCAGCTTGGCCGGTGGCAGTGAAGCTTTCTTT. Translated, it gives CASSLAGGSEAFF.